Described below is a single TCR beta chain sequence and its context. The antigen remains unidentified. The source of the sample is a study of cytomegalovirus exposure and HLA in healthy donors. Germline values: CDR1 ENHRY, CDR2 SYGVKD. Deletions cut 6 bases from V and 1 base from J, with 15 bases between. The CDR3 is 15 residues long. It was with 60 Vbeta and 13 Jbeta primers that the PCR ran. Data came from immunoSEQ multiplex PCR; TCRdb stores just in-frame clones and leaves some out. The table lists hundreds of thousands of clones, around 64% of them singletons. Healthy bone marrow donors formed the donor group. General study results and limits: A missense variant in DCLRE1C was later tied to TCR beta V- and J-gene trimming.

The source of this sequence is a man aged 40-49 years in good health and CMV-seropositive. The specimen was PBMCs. This rearrangement joins TRBV10-3 to TRBJ1-1; a weak D match, TRBD1 (6 bases). Here the CDR3 reads CAISRGGGSNTEAFF. Here the CDR3 DNA reads TGTGCCATCAGCCGAGGGGGGGGTTCGAACACTGAAGCTTTCTTT.